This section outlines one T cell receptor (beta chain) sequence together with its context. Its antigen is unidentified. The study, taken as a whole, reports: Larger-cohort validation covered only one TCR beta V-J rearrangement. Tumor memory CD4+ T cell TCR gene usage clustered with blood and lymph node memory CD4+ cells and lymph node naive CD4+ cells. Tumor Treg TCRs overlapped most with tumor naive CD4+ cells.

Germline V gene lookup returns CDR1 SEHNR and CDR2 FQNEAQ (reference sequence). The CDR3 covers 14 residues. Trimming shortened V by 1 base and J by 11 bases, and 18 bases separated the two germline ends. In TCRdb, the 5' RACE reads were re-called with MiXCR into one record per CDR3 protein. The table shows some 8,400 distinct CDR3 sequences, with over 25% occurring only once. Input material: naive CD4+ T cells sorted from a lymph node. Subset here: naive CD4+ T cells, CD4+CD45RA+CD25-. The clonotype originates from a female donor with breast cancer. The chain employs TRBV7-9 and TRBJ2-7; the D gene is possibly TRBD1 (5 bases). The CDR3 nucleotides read TGTGCCAGCAGCTTAGGGGGCGACAAAGGGCATGAGTACTTC. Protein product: CASSLGGDKGHEYF. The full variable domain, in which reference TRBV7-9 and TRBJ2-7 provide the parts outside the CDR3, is DTGVSQNPRHKITKRGQNVTFRCDPISEHNRLYWYRQTLGQGPEFLTYFQNEAQLEKSRLLSDRFSAERPKGSFSTLEIQRTEQGDSAMYLCASSLGGDKGHEYFGPGTRLTVT.